The rows below give T cell receptor beta chains drawn from one sample of a study of blood T cell repertoires in COVID-19. Produced via immunoSEQ multiplex PCR; TCRdb's table is partial and in-frame only. The sample carries fewer than 250,000 clones, approximately 80% recorded once. The sequenced sample consisted of peripheral blood. These receptors originate from a woman aged 45-59 years with acute or convalescent COVID-19. Each CDR3 is given with its conserved first and last residue. D genes are given only for firm matches. Only some rows state a clone size, as once, few, many or a class for expanded clones.

abundance | j_gene | v_gene | d_gene | CDR3aa | CDR3nt
- | TRBJ1-2 | TRBV28 | - | CASSPGDTETLF | TGTGCCAGCAGTCCCGGGGACACGGAGACCCTCTTC
- | TRBJ2-7 | TRBV28 | TRBD2 | CASSLGGGSYEQYF | TGTGCCAGCAGTTTAGGAGGCGGGAGCTACGAGCAGTACTTC
- | TRBJ2-5 | TRBV29-1 | TRBD2 | CSVAPGTSRETQYF | TGCAGCGTCGCCCCAGGGACTAGCCGGGAGACCCAGTACTTC
- | TRBJ2-7 | TRBV4-3 | - | CASSQEPGDYEQYF | TGCGCCAGCAGCCAAGAGCCGGGTGACTACGAGCAGTACTTC
- | TRBJ2-7 | TRBV10-2 | TRBD1 | CASKVRGRSEQYF | TGCGCCAGCAAAGTCAGGGGGCGCTCCGAGCAGTACTTC
- | TRBJ2-7 | TRBV27 | TRBD1 | CASSLKGAEFGQYF | TGTGCCAGCAGTTTAAAGGGGGCTGAGTTTGGGCAGTACTTC
- | TRBJ2-7 | TRBV27 | - | CASSLGGPYEQYF | TGTGCCAGCAGTTTAGGCGGTCCCTACGAGCAGTACTTC
- | TRBJ2-2 | TRBV24-1 | TRBD1 | CATSDRDRGTGELFF | TGTGCCACCAGTGACAGGGACAGGGGGACCGGGGAGCTGTTTTTT
- | TRBJ2-7 | TRBV28 | TRBD2 | CASSLPSGSLYEQYF | TGTGCCAGCAGTCTTCCTAGCGGGAGTCTCTACGAGCAGTACTTC
- | TRBJ2-7 | TRBV5-8 | TRBD1 | CASSLRTGINEQYF | TGTGCCAGCAGCCTTAGGACAGGGATTAACGAGCAGTACTTC
- | TRBJ2-7 | TRBV5-6 | - | CASSLVDSYEQYF | TGTGCCAGCAGCTTGGTCGACAGCTACGAGCAGTACTTC
- | TRBJ2-1 | TRBV7-2 | TRBD2 | CASSLGREWVNEQFF | TGTGCCAGCAGCTTAGGGCGGGAGTGGGTAAATGAGCAGTTCTTC
- | TRBJ1-2 | TRBV19 | - | CASSPRLRNYGYTF | TGTGCCAGTAGTCCCCGACTGCGAAACTATGGCTACACCTTC
few | TRBJ2-5 | TRBV5-1 | - | CASSLVAGRQETQYF | TGCGCCAGCAGCTTGGTGGCGGGGAGACAAGAGACCCAGTACTTC
- | TRBJ2-7 | TRBV5-6 | TRBD2 | CASSLGSGRALPQQYF | TGTGCCAGCAGCTTAGGTAGCGGGAGGGCCCTCCCCCAGCAGTACTTC
few | TRBJ1-2 | TRBV5-1 | TRBD1 | CASSFGQGHGYTF | TGCGCCAGCAGCTTTGGACAGGGTCATGGCTACACCTTC
- | TRBJ1-3 | TRBV10-3 | - | CAISEFRVSGNTIYF | TGTGCCATCAGTGAGTTTAGAGTATCTGGAAACACCATATATTTT
- | TRBJ2-1 | TRBV14 | TRBD1 | CASSQPGQGAYYNEQFF | TGTGCCAGCAGCCAACCGGGACAGGGGGCTTACTACAATGAGCAGTTCTTC
- | TRBJ1-1 | TRBV4-3 | TRBD1 | CASSQEGGRGFGAFF | TGCGCCAGCAGCCAAGAAGGTGGCAGGGGGTTTGGGGCTTTCTTT
- | TRBJ2-7 | TRBV7-2 | TRBD2 | CASSSRLAGNPYEQYF | TGTGCCAGCAGCTCTCGACTAGCGGGGAACCCCTACGAGCAGTACTTC
- | TRBJ2-7 | TRBV6-4 | TRBD2 | CHHLIAGVLDCGVYEQYF | TGTCACCACCTAATAGCGGGAGTTCTAGATTGCGGTGTCTACGAGCAGTACTTC
once | TRBJ2-3 | TRBV6-5 | - | CASSYDLGPSTDTQYF | TGTGCCAGCAGTTATGATTTGGGGCCGAGCACAGATACGCAGTATTTT
few | TRBJ1-2 | TRBV5-1 | - | CASSLEGVPRYGYTF | TGCGCCAGCAGCTTGGAAGGGGTGCCCCGCTATGGCTACACCTTC
- | TRBJ2-7 | TRBV11-2 | - | CASSLQSTYEQYF | TGTGCCAGCAGCTTACAATCGACTTACGAGCAGTACTTC
- | TRBJ2-1 | TRBV18 | - | CASSPLPSSNEQFF | TGTGCCAGCTCACCTCTCCCCTCTAGCAATGAGCAGTTCTTC
- | TRBJ1-6 | TRBV5-1 | TRBD1 | CASSLGQGELSPLHF | TGCGCCAGCAGCTTGGGACAGGGGGAGCTCTCACCCCTCCACTTT
- | TRBJ1-4 | TRBV6-5 | TRBD1 | CASSSGGTNEKLFF | TGTGCCAGCAGCTCAGGGGGGACTAATGAAAAACTGTTTTTT
- | TRBJ1-6 | TRBV5-1 | - | CASSLGGAGNSPLHF | TGCGCCAGCAGCTTAGGGGGGGCCGGGAATTCACCCCTCCACTTT
few | TRBJ1-2 | TRBV11-2 | - | CASSHSTGLAGYTF | TGTGCCAGCAGTCATTCTACAGGATTGGCGGGCTACACCTTC
once | TRBJ2-7 | TRBV7-8 | - | CASSRDTLLAGVEQYF | TGTGCCAGCAGCAGGGACACTCTTCTGGCCGGGGTGGAGCAGTACTTC
- | TRBJ1-2 | TRBV16 | - | CASSQFSWGEGYGYTF | TGTGCCAGCAGCCAATTCTCATGGGGGGAAGGATATGGCTACACCTTC
- | TRBJ2-7 | TRBV20-1 | - | CSASDGGRGYEQYF | TGCAGTGCTAGTGACGGCGGGCGTGGGTACGAGCAGTACTTC
- | TRBJ1-1 | TRBV19 | TRBD1 | CASSIQGVGTEAFF | TGTGCCAGTAGTATACAGGGGGTCGGGACTGAAGCTTTCTTT
few | TRBJ2-1 | TRBV9 | - | CASSVEGLDEQFF | TGTGCCAGCAGCGTAGAGGGACTGGATGAGCAGTTCTTC
- | TRBJ1-4 | TRBV19 | - | CASSIDPHQNYLEKLFF | TGTGCCAGTAGTATAGATCCACATCAAAACTACCTCGAAAAACTGTTTTTT
- | TRBJ2-2 | TRBV9 | TRBD2 | CASSATGTSVSTGELFF | TGTGCCAGCAGCGCGACCGGGACTAGCGTGTCGACCGGGGAGCTGTTTTTT
few | TRBJ2-1 | TRBV29-1 | TRBD2 | CSVRLSGSSYNEQFF | TGCAGCGTTCGCCTCAGCGGGAGCTCCTACAATGAGCAGTTCTTC
many | TRBJ1-2 | TRBV9 | - | CASSFRDMDTYGYTF | TGTGCCAGCAGCTTCCGGGACATGGATACCTATGGCTACACCTTC
once | TRBJ1-2 | TRBV2 | - | CASSELPGLNYGYTF | TGTGCCAGCAGTGAATTGCCGGGATTGAACTATGGCTACACCTTC
- | TRBJ1-1 | TRBV5-1 | - | CASSGQWNTEAFF | TGCGCCAGCAGCGGACAGTGGAACACTGAAGCTTTCTTT
- | TRBJ2-7 | TRBV12-3/TRBV12-4 | - | CASSPQGSEQYF | TGTGCCAGCAGTCCACAGGGAAGCGAGCAGTACTTC